The sequence of this TCR beta chain was determined in a study of graft-versus-host responses after intestinal transplantation. Study in general: As for transplant type, recipients had multivisceral, liver-intestinal, or isolated intestinal grafts. Among the recipients, all got anti-thymocyte globulin induction and then tacrolimus and steroids for about three years. Study results and limitations: Early post-transplant HvG declines were associated with peak circulating GvH clone levels.

TCRdb's table, derived via immunoSEQ multiplex PCR, lists solely in-frame clones and lacks some. This table holds approximately 77,000 clones, around nine tenths found once. Worth noting for this clone: Its antigen is unknown.

V lost 6 bases and J 1 base, leaving 17 bases between the germline ends. The CDR3 sequence is 16 residues long. Per germline, CDR1 SGHTA and CDR2 FQGTGA. The receptor's source is a human donor who received an intestinal transplant. The gene calls are TRBV7-3 and TRBJ2-3; tentative D call: TRBD1 (6 bases). This sample comprised unstimulated CD4+ T cells sorted from spleen or lymph node cells, obtained before intestinal transplant. As DNA, the CDR3 is TGTGCCAGCAGTCCAACCGGGACAACCCGCACAGATACGCAGTATTTT. Translation gives CASSPTGTTRTDTQYF.